One TCR beta chain is described in this entry. Its cognate antigen is unknown. This entry comes from a study of PD-L1 blockade in urothelial cancer. In the study overall: Samples of blood were analyzed 3 weeks (second dose) and 6 weeks after treatment start. Blood yielded a median of about 140,000 T cells per sample.

Using immunoSEQ multiplex PCR, the repertoire was profiled, and TCRdb retains in-frame clones only, with some absent. The table lists about 82,000 clones, 87% of them singletons. Points from the study as a whole: Having blood TCR clonality under the median before treatment predicted better survival.

For each patient, 1 to 8 samples were obtained, pretreatment and on-treatment. The CDR3 is made up of 14 amino acids. Germline loops: CDR1 LNHDA, CDR2 SQIVND (reference sequence). Trimming cost V 6 bases and J 3 bases, with 13 bases left between them. Sequencing used PBMCs, obtained around atezolizumab (anti-PD-L1) treatment. This sequence was found in a woman in her 70s with urothelial cancer. V and J are TRBV19 and TRBJ2-3; D might be TRBD1 (5 bases). DNA for the CDR3: TGTGCCAGTAGCACGGTCCAGGGTACAGATACGCAGTATTTT. It yields the protein CASSTVQGTDTQYF.